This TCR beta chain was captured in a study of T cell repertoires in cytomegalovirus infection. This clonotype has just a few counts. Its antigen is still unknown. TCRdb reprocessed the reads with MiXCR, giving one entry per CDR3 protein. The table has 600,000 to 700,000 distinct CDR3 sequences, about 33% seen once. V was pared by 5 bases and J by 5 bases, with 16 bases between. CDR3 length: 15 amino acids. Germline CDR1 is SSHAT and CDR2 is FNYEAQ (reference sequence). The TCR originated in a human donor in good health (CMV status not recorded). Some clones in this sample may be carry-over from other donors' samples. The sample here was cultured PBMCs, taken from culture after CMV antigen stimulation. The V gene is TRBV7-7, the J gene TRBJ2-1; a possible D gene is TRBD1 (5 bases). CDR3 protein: CASSPSLDRDNEQFF. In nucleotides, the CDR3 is TGTGCCAGCAGCCCCTCCCTCGACAGAGACAATGAGCAGTTCTTC.